This T cell receptor (beta chain) was obtained from a study of Ad26.COV2.S vaccination and SARS-CoV-2 variants. The treatment is: some 19 received Ad26.COV2.S at low or high dose, single or two shots; about 5 received placebo; per-sample allocation not given. Sampling happened 63 days after the first vaccine or placebo injection. The donor's status was that of an adult aged 18-55 years in Boston. Produced via immunoSEQ multiplex PCR; TCRdb's table is partial and in-frame only. The sample yields about 500,000 clones, roughly nine tenths seen once. The receptor's source is a person aged 18-60 years who received the Ad26.COV2.S COVID-19 vaccine or a placebo. This sample comprised peripheral blood, obtained in a trial of Ad26.COV2.S vaccine versus placebo.

The CDR3 DNA follows: TGTGCCAGCAGTGACCAGGGGGAGGTCGGTGGCCCCTCTGAAGCTTTCTTT. Its protein product is CASSDQGEVGGPSEAFF. The chain carries TRBV25-1 and TRBJ1-1; 7 bases match TRBD1. The CDR3 is 17 amino acids. Germline V gene data show CDR1 as MGHDK and CDR2 as SYGVNS. V lost 3 bases to trimming and J lost 6 bases; unmatched junction nucleotides: 16.